The 15 T cell receptor beta chains below come from one sample, sequenced in a study of T cells in Graves' hyperthyroidism and ophthalmopathy. Template material for amplifying TCR beta CDR3 regions consisted of RNA transcripts. The HTBI primer set was used in a first-round RT-PCR of the TCR CDR3. Each CDR3 protein is one row after TCRdb ran MiXCR on the multiplex PCR reads. The sample has some 570,000 distinct CDR3 sequences, roughly 17% seen once; the top ten hold around 17%. Sequenced: blood. All receptors come from a woman under 30 with Graves' ophthalmopathy.

V and J are TRBV7-3 and TRBJ2-1; 7 bases line up with TRBD2. V was clipped by 5 bases and J by 9 bases; unmatched bases: 16. The CDR3 length is 16 residues. In germline, CDR1 is SGHTA, CDR2 FQGTGA. DNA of the CDR3: TGTGCCAGCAGCCCCCTCGGGGGTGGACTAGTTCGTGAGCAGTTCTTC. It codes for CASSPLGGGLVREQFF.

V is TRBV3-1 and J is TRBJ2-5, with D possibly being TRBD2 (6 bases). V was shortened by 1 base and J by 6 bases, with 12 bases between the two germline ends. From germline, CDR1 is LGHDT and CDR2 YNNKEL (reference sequence). The CDR3 consists of 14 residues. CDR3 residues: CASSQGTGVKTQYF. The CDR3 DNA sequence: TGTGCCAGCAGCCAAGGGACGGGAGTAAAGACCCAGTACTTC.

The chain's CDR3 is CASSQGQAEAFF. DNA for the CDR3: TGCGCCAGCAGCCAAGGACAGGCTGAAGCTTTCTTT. The chain employs TRBV4-1 and TRBJ1-1, with D perhaps TRBD1 (6 bases). Trimming cost V 1 base and J 6 bases, with 6 bases left between them. This CDR3 has 12 amino acids. Germline-derived CDR1 and CDR2 are MGHRA and YSYEKL.

This rearrangement joins TRBV4-3 to TRBJ2-5; TRBD2 matches at 7 bases. The J segment lost 3 bases and the V segment lost 3 bases, leaving 1 base of the junction unmatched. In germline, CDR1 is LGHNA, CDR2 YSLEER. The CDR3 consists of 13 residues. In DNA form, the CDR3 reads TGCGCCAGCAGCCAGCTAGCGGAAGAGACCCAGTACTTC. Amino acid sequence: CASSQLAEETQYF.

The chain links TRBV4-3 to TRBJ2-2; 7 bases fit TRBD1. The V segment lost 4 bases and the J segment 4 bases; nucleotides outside the gene matches: 6. Germline loops: CDR1 LGHNA, CDR2 YSLEER. The CDR3 has 15 amino acids. The CDR3 spells CASSLRNRGTGELFF. CDR3 DNA sequence: TGCGCCAGCAGCCTTCGAAACAGGGGCACCGGGGAGCTGTTTTTT.

The sample holds a few counts of this clonotype. CDR3 in DNA: TGTGCCAGCAGCTTAGAATTCGGGAGGACCTCCTACAATGAGCAGTTCTTC. Amino acids: CASSLEFGRTSYNEQFF. This chain connects TRBV7-2 to TRBJ2-1; TRBD2 aligns across 7 bases. This CDR3 has 17 amino acids. The V gene's germline CDR1 is SGHTA and CDR2 FQGNSA. The V and J ends lost 1 base and 0 bases, in that order; junction bases with no gene match: 6.

Only a few counts were recorded for this clonotype. The V and J genes are TRBV29-1 and TRBJ2-7; 10 nucleotides line up with TRBD2. This CDR3 region has 15 residues. Trimming at V came to 6 bases and at J to 4 bases, leaving 12 bases not matched to a gene. The germline V gene encodes CDR1 SQVTM and CDR2 ANQGSEA. In DNA, the CDR3 is TGCAGCGTGAGGACTAGCGGAATGGGGTTATACGAGCAGTACTTC. Protein: CSVRTSGMGLYEQYF.

This clonotype was seen ten or more times. The V gene is TRBV3-1, the J gene TRBJ2-1; D might be TRBD1 (5 bases). V was pared by 0 bases and J by 9 bases, with 12 bases between. Germline V gene sequence: CDR1 LGHDT, CDR2 YNNKEL (reference sequence). CDR3 length: 14 residues. CDR3 nucleotides: TGTGCCAGCAGCCAAGATAGAAGGACATCTGAGCAGTTCTTC. Protein sequence: CASSQDRRTSEQFF.

The chain combines TRBV2 with TRBJ1-2, with 12 bases lining up with TRBD1. The CDR3 has 13 amino acids. Germline lookup yields CDR1 SNHLY and CDR2 FYNNEI. With V trimmed by 9 bases and J by 6 bases, 5 bases remained unmatched. Written as DNA, the CDR3 is TGTGCCAGAACGGGACAGGGGGCGGATGGCTACACCTTC. Residues: CARTGQGADGYTF.

This clonotype was observed many times. The J gene is TRBJ1-6, the V gene TRBV30, with D hard to call. The CDR3 has 16 residues. The germline V and J ends were trimmed by 3 bases and 9 bases, with 21 bases remaining between them. From germline, CDR1 is GTSNPN and CDR2 SVGIG (reference sequence). The CDR3 region is CAWRSGPAGFISPLHF. CDR3 DNA: TGTGCCTGGAGATCCGGCCCCGCCGGCTTCATTTCACCCCTCCACTTT.

This clonotype was detected once. The rearrangement links TRBV19 to TRBJ2-4; D tentatively fits TRBD1 or TRBD2 (6 bases each). V shed 6 bases and J shed 8 bases, with 20 bases lying between them. Germline values: CDR1 LNHDA, CDR2 SQIVND (reference sequence). The CDR3 runs 15 residues. The CDR3 DNA reads as TGTGCCAGTAGAGCAGAGGGTGTGAGGGGGGACATTCAGTACTTC. It translates to CASRAEGVRGDIQYF.

This clonotype was observed many times. The chain has TRBV12-3 or TRBV12-4 and TRBJ2-1; 7 positions agree with TRBD2. CDR3 length: 11 amino acids. Germline trimming cut 4 bases from V and 12 bases from J; bases unmatched to any gene: 3. The CDR3 loop reads CASSSGRGQFF. As DNA, the CDR3 is TGTGCCAGCAGTTCTGGGAGGGGGCAGTTCTTC.

This chain links TRBV13 with TRBJ2-7; 7 bases agree with TRBD1. This CDR3 spans 14 amino acids. With V trimmed by 4 bases and J by 4 bases, 7 bases remained unmatched. Germline values: CDR1 PRHDT, CDR2 FYEKMQ (reference sequence). The CDR3 region is CASSSRTGMYEQYF. The CDR3 nucleotides read TGTGCCAGCAGCTCCCGGACAGGCATGTACGAGCAGTACTTC.

The table lists this clonotype with many counts. The rearrangement links TRBV3-1 to TRBJ1-6; weak D call: TRBD1 (6 bases). Germline V gene data show CDR1 as LGHDT and CDR2 as YNNKEL (reference sequence). V lost 0 bases and J 10 bases, leaving 16 bases between the germline ends. The CDR3 is 16 amino acids. The CDR3 DNA reads TGTGCCAGCAGCCAAGAGATTGGCAGGGGCAGATCACCCCTCCACTTT. Translating it yields CASSQEIGRGRSPLHF.

This clonotype was counted many times. J is TRBJ1-1 and V is TRBV27, with D maybe TRBD1 (5 bases). This CDR3 is 13 amino acids long. CDR1 is MNHEY, CDR2 SMNVEV, per germline (reference sequence). V shed 6 bases and J shed 1 base, with 9 bases lying between them. CDR3 loop: CASSSTGNTEAFF. Written as DNA, the CDR3 is TGTGCCAGCAGCAGCACAGGGAACACTGAAGCTTTCTTT.